These T cell receptor beta chains were read from a single sample in a study of T cells in Graves' hyperthyroidism and ophthalmopathy. Using its own MiXCR run on the multiplex PCR reads, TCRdb lists one record per CDR3 protein. The sample shows approximately 320,000 distinct CDR3 sequences, 16% of them seen only once. Sequenced material: blood. These receptor sequences come from a man aged 25-45 years with Graves' hyperthyroidism. Both conserved end residues are part of each CDR3. The D gene is left open where the match is weak. The size of a clone is reported for some rows only, either as once, few or many, or as a class for expanded clones.

>many|TRBJ1-6|TRBD1|TRBV20-1
TGCAGTGCTGGGGCGGTAGGGACAGGTTCACCCCTCCACTTT
CSAGAVGTGSPLHF
>many|TRBJ2-3|.|TRBV20-1
TGCTCCCCCGGGAAAGGGAGCACAGATACGCAGTATTTT
CSPGKGSTDTQYF
>many|TRBJ2-3|TRBD2|TRBV5-5
TGTGCCAGCAGCTTGGGGGCGGGAGTGAGCACAGATACGCAGTATTTT
CASSLGAGVSTDTQYF
>few|TRBJ2-1|TRBD2|TRBV11-1
TGCGCCAGCAGCCAAGTTCGACTAGCGGTCTACAATGAGCAGTTCTTC
CASSQVRLAVYNEQFF
>many|TRBJ2-3|.|TRBV11-2
TGTGCCAGCAGCTTAGTGAGGGGTAGCCGGTTAACGACGGATACGCAGTATTTT
CASSLVRGSRLTTDTQYF
>many|TRBJ2-3|.|TRBV7-2
TGTGCCAGCAGCCCATCGGGTGGAGCAGGCACAGATACGCAGTATTTT
CASSPSGGAGTDTQYF
>many|TRBJ2-3|TRBD2|TRBV24-1
TGTGCCACCACTAGGACTAGCGGAGACACAGATACGCAGTATTTT
CATTRTSGDTDTQYF
>many|TRBJ2-7|.|TRBV28
TGTGCCGGGGCCGGGGCTAACACCTACGAGCAGTACTTC
CAGAGANTYEQYF
>many|TRBJ1-1|TRBD1|TRBV5-1
TGCGCCAGCAGCACGTCCGGGACAGGGGAGACTGAAGCTTTCTTT
CASSTSGTGETEAFF
>few|TRBJ1-2|TRBD1|TRBV11-3
TGTGCCAGCAGCTTAACCGGGACAGGGGGTCTCTATGCCTTC
CASSLTGTGGLYAF
>few|TRBJ2-1|TRBD2|TRBV20-1
TGCAGTGCTACCGGGACTAGCGGAAGCTCCTACAATGAGCAGTTCTTC
CSATGTSGSSYNEQFF
>.|TRBJ2-6|TRBD1|TRBV2
TGTGCCAGCAGAAAGGGGGCCTTGACTGGGGCCAACGTCCTGACTTTC
CASRKGALTGANVLTF
>many|TRBJ1-1|.|TRBV13
TGTGCCAGCAGCTTAGCCCAGGTTGGGGGAAACACTGAAGCTTTCTTT
CASSLAQVGGNTEAFF
>many|TRBJ2-5|.|TRBV2
TGTGCCAGCAGAGCCGGGACGGAAGAGACCCAGTACTTC
CASRAGTEETQYF
>few|TRBJ2-5|TRBD2|TRBV18
TGTGCCAGCTCACCACCCTCCGGACTAGCGGGGGGGCAAGAGACCCAGTACTTC
CASSPPSGLAGGQETQYF
>many|TRBJ2-5|TRBD2|TRBV10-3
TGTGCCATCTCTAGCGGGCCCCGGGCGGGTGAGACCCAGTACTTC
CAISSGPRAGETQYF
>many|TRBJ2-1|TRBD2|TRBV5-1
TGCGCCAGCAGTCCAGGAGCTAGCGGGTTCTCGAATGAGCAGTTCTTC
CASSPGASGFSNEQFF
>.|TRBJ2-4|.|TRBV18
TGTGCCAGCTCACCACCCGACGGAAACATTCAGTACTTC
CASSPPDGNIQYF
>few|TRBJ2-5|.|TRBV5-1
TGCGCCAGCAGCTTGGGGGGACTTGGACAGATCCAAGAGACCCAGTACTTC
CASSLGGLGQIQETQYF
>.|TRBJ1-3|.|TRBV12-3/TRBV12-4
TGTGCCAGCATCGGGGTCGGGCGTACCGGAAACACCATATATTTT
CASIGVGRTGNTIYF
>many|TRBJ2-5|TRBD1|TRBV6-5
TGTGCCAGCAGTTACCGTAGGACAGGGTTAAGGAAAGAGACCCAGTACTTC
CASSYRRTGLRKETQYF
>.|TRBJ2-1|TRBD2|TRBV4-2
TGTGCCAGCAGCCAAAAGACTAGCGGGAGCCACAATGAGCAGTTCTTC
CASSQKTSGSHNEQFF
>few|TRBJ2-3|.|TRBV7-8
TGTGCCAGCAGCTTAGTACGTACAGCTCCTAGCACAGATACGCAGTATTTT
CASSLVRTAPSTDTQYF
>many|TRBJ2-1|.|TRBV12-3/TRBV12-4
TGTGCCAGCACCTTAGGGCTAGCCAATGAGCAGTTCTTC
CASTLGLANEQFF
>few|TRBJ2-1|TRBD2|TRBV19
TGTGCCAGTAGTAATCTAGCGGGAACTCGTCACAATGAGCAGTTCTTC
CASSNLAGTRHNEQFF
>many|TRBJ2-7|TRBD2|TRBV12-3/TRBV12-4
TGTGCCAGCAGTTTAGACCGAGCGGGGGATTACGAGCAGTACTTC
CASSLDRAGDYEQYF
>many|TRBJ2-7|.|TRBV7-8
TGTGCCAGCCACCCAAGGGGCTCCTACGAGCAATACTTC
CASHPRGSYEQYF
>.|TRBJ1-1|TRBD1|TRBV30
TGTGCCTGGAGTGCGGGGACAGGGGGCACTGAAGCTTTCTTT
CAWSAGTGGTEAFF
>few|TRBJ1-2|TRBD1|TRBV5-6
TGTGCCAGCCGCAGGACAGGGCATTATGGCTACACCTTC
CASRRTGHYGYTF
>few|TRBJ1-6|.|TRBV27
TGTGCCAGCAGAGCGGTAGGGTCACCCCTCCACTTT
CASRAVGSPLHF
>.|TRBJ2-3|.|TRBV20-1
TGCAGTGCGGTAGCGGCCCAAAGCACAGATACGCAGTATTTT
CSAVAAQSTDTQYF
>few|TRBJ2-2|.|TRBV5-1
TGCGCCAGCAGCCCCCCCTTGGGGAAAGGAGCTCACACCGGGGAGCTGTTTTTT
CASSPPLGKGAHTGELFF
>.|TRBJ2-3|TRBD1|TRBV7-9
TGTGCCAGCAGCCCCTCCGGGACAGTCGAAACAGATACGCAGTATTTT
CASSPSGTVETDTQYF
>.|TRBJ2-7|.|TRBV28
TGTGCCAGCAGTTGGACCACCCCAGTACCCCCCTACGAGCAGTACTTC
CASSWTTPVPPYEQYF
>many|TRBJ1-5|TRBD1|TRBV20-1
TGCAGTGCTAGAGAGAGAACAGGGGACAATCAGCCCCAGCATTTT
CSARERTGDNQPQHF
>few|TRBJ2-5|TRBD1|TRBV27
TGTGCCAGCAGCCACAGGGGGCCGGTGGAGACCCAGTACTTC
CASSHRGPVETQYF
>.|TRBJ2-3|TRBD1|TRBV6-2/TRBV6-3
TGTGCCAGCAGTTACCCCCAGGGGGCCGGTACAGATACGCAGTATTTT
CASSYPQGAGTDTQYF
>many|TRBJ2-1|.|TRBV28
TGTGCCAGCAGTTTAATTAACTTCTGGAATGAGCAGTTCTTC
CASSLINFWNEQFF
>.|TRBJ1-5|.|TRBV19
TGTGCCAGTAGTATGGCCCCCGGACAGATAAGGTATAGCAATCAGCCCCAGCATTTT
CASSMAPGQIRYSNQPQHF
>.|TRBJ2-3|.|TRBV7-9
TGTGCCAGCAGCCCAGGTGACTACTACACAGATACGCAGTATTTT
CASSPGDYYTDTQYF
>many|TRBJ2-2|TRBD1|TRBV7-2
TGTGCCAGCAGCTTAGAGCAGGGGGCCGGGGAGCTGTTTTTT
CASSLEQGAGELFF
>few|TRBJ1-1|TRBD1|TRBV7-9
TGTGCCAGCGCGGGACAGATCCACACTGAAGCTTTCTTT
CASAGQIHTEAFF
>many|TRBJ2-4|.|TRBV12-3/TRBV12-4
TGTGCCAGCAGTTTGATCTGGGGAGATGCCAAAAACATTCAGTACTTC
CASSLIWGDAKNIQYF
>many|TRBJ2-7|.|TRBV7-3
TGTGCCAGCAGCTCGATACGGGGTTCCGAGCAGTACTTC
CASSSIRGSEQYF
>many|TRBJ2-1|.|TRBV13
TGTGCCAGCAGCCTTACTGAGGGCGATGAGCAGTTCTTC
CASSLTEGDEQFF
>many|TRBJ2-7|TRBD1|TRBV30
TGTGCCTGGAGTGGTCAGGGGGCTCGGGAGCAGTACTTC
CAWSGQGAREQYF
>once|TRBJ2-5|TRBD2|TRBV3-1
TGTGCCAGCAGCCAAGGGGTCGGCGGGAGCGAGACCCAGTACTTC
CASSQGVGGSETQYF
>.|TRBJ2-7|.|TRBV19
TGTGCCAGTAGTATTTCAGCGGTTACCTACGAGCAGTACTTC
CASSISAVTYEQYF
>few|TRBJ1-5|.|TRBV5-6
TGTGCCAGCAGCTTGGGCATGGCAGTTGTGCCCCAGCATTTT
CASSLGMAVVPQHF
>many|TRBJ2-7|TRBD2|TRBV15
TGTGCCACCAGCAGATCTGGGGGACTACCATACGAGCAGTACTTC
CATSRSGGLPYEQYF
>.|TRBJ2-5|TRBD2|TRBV4-1
TGCGCCAGCAGCCAAAGGGGTCTAGCGGTCCAAGAGACCCCGTACTTC
CASSQRGLAVQETPYF